Given below is one T cell receptor beta chain in context. The second PCR ran roughly 6 to 11 cycles with a sample-barcoded 5' primer and J-beta primers. From the 5' RACE reads, TCRdb called clonotypes with MiXCR, one entry per CDR3 protein. Found here are almost 800,000 distinct CDR3 sequences, roughly 60% of them singletons; the top ten hold 22%. Extractions gave at least 5.5 micrograms of total RNA per sample. This record belongs to a study of blood T cells in healthy people across ages. The sequencing input was blood. The receptor was derived from a young man in good health.

The DNA of the CDR3 is TGTGCCAGCAGTTACGTGGGGACTAGCGCATACAATGAGCAGTACTTC. Protein product: CASSYVGTSAYNEQYF. The rearrangement joins TRBV6-6 to TRBJ2-1, with TRBD2 identical over 10 bases. The DNA end is more similar to TRBJ2-7, so the J call may be wrong. The CDR3 runs 16 residues. Germline CDR1 is MNHNY and CDR2 is SVGAGI (reference sequence).